This T cell receptor (beta chain) was identified in a study of T cells in Graves' hyperthyroidism and ophthalmopathy (dated by TCRdb to the late 2010s). Context from the whole study: Peripheral blood samples were taken at initial diagnosis, before any treatment was given. Following sampling, methimazole starting at 30 mg daily was given to hyperthyroidism patients, and high-dose intravenous methylprednisolone was given to ophthalmopathy patients. The paper reports TCR Vbeta CDR3 sequencing of 140 or so peripheral blood samples: around 41 ophthalmopathy, roughly 74 hyperthyroidism and approximately 17 progressor patients. To identify TCR V-J signatures that set the groups apart, the researchers used a discovery cohort of more than 95 patients, made up of some 41 with Graves' ophthalmopathy and about 60 with stable Graves' hyperthyroidism. Prospective prediction of ophthalmopathy was tested in an independent validation cohort of fewer than 20 hyperthyroidism patients and some 17 patients who later progressed to ophthalmopathy. In over five Graves' hyperthyroidism patients, the study also compared T-cell repertoires from thyroid tissue with T-cell repertoires from blood. The 100 discovery patients were randomly split 7:3 into training and test sets. General conclusions and limits of the study: Sample size was not statistically predetermined, and investigators were not blinded to group allocation. Most expanded thyroid clonotypes (frequency above 0.001) were also detected in blood, suggesting blood repertoires may reflect thyroid immune responses. In cross-validation, a model built on a 13 V-J signature told ophthalmopathy apart from stable hyperthyroidism with approximately 90% sensitivity and about 81% specificity, and in testing the same model reached 80%/75%. In validation, the model predicted progression to ophthalmopathy a median of 6.5 months before onset, with approximately 71% sensitivity and about 75% specificity.

In this sample, this clonotype turned up many times. The specificity of this receptor is unknown. Nothing much larger sits one base from this clone, and base qualities are not available. The TCR beta CDR3 regions were amplified from RNA transcripts. The TCR CDR3 was subjected to a first round of RT-PCR using the HTBI primer set and the Qiagen OneStep RT-PCR kit. Libraries were constructed in a second round of multiplex PCR, after which size selection and purification were performed. Libraries were sequenced paired-end with 100 bp reads on an Illumina HiSeq2000. In the original analysis: SOAPnuke was used to process the raw data, removing reads that contained adapters or uncalled bases, had a mean Phred below 15, or lacked an exact match to the constant primer or identifier. High-quality paired reads were merged using COPE v1.2.5, and each unique nucleotide sequence was defined as a clonotype. MiTCR v1.1 was used to align the clonotypes against IMGT TRBV, TRBD and TRBJ reference segments. The analysis was restricted to V-J combinations with a frequency above 0.0001, which together covered 99% to 99.2% of the repertoires. The TCS score was defined as F50 (clonal expansion) divided by E x V (chaos), with BLOSUM62-based TCRdist calculated between CDR3 peptides within each V-J. Welch's t-statistics and random forest reduced just over 500 V-J features to around 14, which were used in a naive Bayes classifier (R e1071). TCRdb reworked the public reads: Q25 trimming with fastp, MiXCR clone assembly, productive beta chains retained. Every CDR3 protein is listed once, alongside the most common genes and DNA of its rows. TCRdb, rather than the study authors, made the V and J calls. The sample table shows 500,000 to 700,000 distinct CDR3 sequences, and over 15% are seen once. Around a sixth of the sample is in the top ten clones.

Stable Graves' hyperthyroidism was defined as the absence of progression to ophthalmopathy over 18 months of follow-up. Hyperthyroidism patients were newly diagnosed, had a disease duration of under 2 months, and were aged 18 to 65 years. Any patient with an uncontrolled infection, another autoimmune disease, pregnancy or lactation was excluded. Diagnoses were established on the basis of clinical symptoms, serum thyroxine and TRAb, thyroid ultrasound, and orbital computed tomography. Ficoll-Paque density gradient centrifugation was used to isolate PBMCs from about 9.4 ml of fresh peripheral blood. Total RNA was extracted using Trizol reagent, and RNA quality was assessed on an Agilent 2100 Bioanalyzer. The sequenced sample was blood. The source is a woman between 18 and 30 years old with Graves' hyperthyroidism.

The CDR3 reads as follows: CSANPGGSSSYEQYF. The DNA sequence is given as TGCAGTGCTAACCCAGGGGGCAGTAGCTCCTACGAGCAGTACTTC. Here the chain combines TRBV20-1 and TRBJ2-7; 8 bases in the junction line up with TRBD1. According to the germline V gene (reference sequence), CDR1 reads DFQATT and CDR2 reads SNEGSKA. V has 4 bases trimmed and J has 0 bases trimmed; junction bases matching no gene number 8. There are 15 amino acids in the CDR3, from cysteine to phenylalanine inclusive. Only CDR3 DNA is held: 45 bases, read in frame from base 1.